This TCR beta chain was recovered during a study of T cell responses to AZD1222 COVID-19 vaccine. Comment on this clone: Its antigen remains unidentified.

Using immunoSEQ multiplex PCR, the repertoire was profiled, and TCRdb retains in-frame clones only, with some absent. The sample lists 95,000 to 150,000 clones; 70% to 90% were seen once. Overall study results and limits: Close to half of all spike-specific TCRs reportedly target regions of the variants that are unmutated.

V lost 0 bases and J lost 6, with 14 bases in between. The CDR3 runs 16 residues. Germline V CDR1 and CDR2: LNHNV, YYDKDF (reference sequence). The sample was peripheral blood, taken on day 0 of AZD1222 vaccination. The gene calls are TRBV15 and TRBJ2-2; maybe TRBD1 (6 bases). The sequence was collected from an adult in good health. The CDR3 coding sequence is TGTGCCACCAGCAGAGATTTACAGGGTTTAGCCGGGGAGCTGTTTTTT. Its translation: CATSRDLQGLAGELFF.